This TCR beta chain originates from a study of cytomegalovirus exposure and HLA in healthy donors. The overall study: The early release's HLA-typed donors yielded 78 million or so unique TCRs.

The PCR ran on 60 Vbeta and 13 Jbeta primers. Some clones are missing from TCRdb's copy, which holds only in-frame ones; the method was immunoSEQ multiplex PCR. The data show fewer than 300,000 clones, with roughly 88% seen just once and 3.5% to 4% held by the top ten. This CDR3 region has 10 residues. Germline V lookup: CDR1 SQVTM, CDR2 ANQGSEA. V lost 4 bases to trimming and J lost 7 bases, with 5 bases between them. Notes on this clone: Its target is unknown.

The study's findings and limits: A later look showed TCR association rates differing by HLA locus, highest for DRB1 and lowest for HLA-C. A later analysis found that most CMV-associated TCR beta chains appeared HLA-restricted.

The chain has TRBV29-1 and TRBJ2-1; no firm D call. The sequence derives from a man in his forties in good health and CMV-seropositive. The sample taken for sequencing was PBMCs. The CDR3 DNA follows: TGCAGCGTTGCCTCGAATGAGCAGTTCTTC. Protein: CSVASNEQFF.